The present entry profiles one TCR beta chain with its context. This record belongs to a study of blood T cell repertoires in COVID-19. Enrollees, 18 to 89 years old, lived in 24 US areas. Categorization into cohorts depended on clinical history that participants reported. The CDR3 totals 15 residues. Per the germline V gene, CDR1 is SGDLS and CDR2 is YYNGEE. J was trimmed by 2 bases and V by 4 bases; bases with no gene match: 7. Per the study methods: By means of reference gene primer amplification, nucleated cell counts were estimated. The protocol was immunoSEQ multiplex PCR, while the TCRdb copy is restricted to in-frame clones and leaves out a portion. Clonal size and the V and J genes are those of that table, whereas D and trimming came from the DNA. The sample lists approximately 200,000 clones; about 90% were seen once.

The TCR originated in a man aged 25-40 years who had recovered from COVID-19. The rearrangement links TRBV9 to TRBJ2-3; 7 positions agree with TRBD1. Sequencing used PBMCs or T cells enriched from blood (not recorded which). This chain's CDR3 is CASSPQDRYTDTQYF. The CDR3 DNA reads TGTGCCAGCAGCCCCCAGGACAGGTACACAGATACGCAGTATTTT. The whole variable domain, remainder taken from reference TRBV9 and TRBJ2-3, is DSGVTQTPKHLITATGQRVTLRCSPRSGDLSVYWYQQSLDQGLQFLIQYYNGEERAKGNILERFSAQQFPDLHSELNLSSLELGDSALYFCASSPQDRYTDTQYFGPGTRLTVL.